The 29 T cell receptor beta chains below were found in one sample sequenced in a study of Ad26.COV2.S vaccination and SARS-CoV-2 variants. Sequenced by immunoSEQ multiplex PCR; TCRdb stores in-frame clones only, minus some. The data hold some 640,000 clones, with around 89% observed a single time. As to treatment: about 20 received Ad26.COV2.S at low or high dose, single or two shots; roughly 5 received placebo; per-sample allocation not given. Sampling occurred on day 63 after the first vaccine or placebo injection. The sample was peripheral blood, taken in a trial of Ad26.COV2.S vaccine versus placebo. The receptors were sampled from a person aged 18-65 years who received the Ad26.COV2.S COVID-19 vaccine or a placebo.

This clone occurred a few times. This rearrangement joins TRBV27 to TRBJ2-5; tentative D call: TRBD1 (5 bases). Germline V gene sequence: CDR1 MNHEY, CDR2 SMNVEV (reference sequence). The CDR3 is 13 residues long. Trimming shortened V by 4 bases and J by 4 bases, and 10 bases separated the two germline ends. The CDR3 is CASSSRVGETQYF. In DNA, the CDR3 is TGTGCCAGCAGTTCCAGGGTTGGAGAGACCCAGTACTTC.

The genes are TRBV30 and TRBJ1-5, with unresolved D. The ends were cut back, 0 bases at V and 4 bases at J, with 10 bases in the middle. The CDR3 extends over 14 amino acids. CDR1 and CDR2 (germline): GTSNPN, SVGIG (reference sequence). This chain's CDR3 is CAWSVGTPNQPQHF. CDR3 sequence (DNA): TGTGCCTGGAGTGTTGGTACACCTAATCAGCCCCAGCATTTT.

The chain has TRBV6-5 and TRBJ1-4; 7 bases match TRBD1. Trimming at V came to 7 bases and at J to 5 bases, leaving 7 bases not matched to a gene. CDR1 is MNHEY and CDR2 is SVGAGI in the germline V gene. This CDR3 spans 14 amino acids. Here the CDR3 DNA reads TGTGCCAGCATGAAACCAGGGGGAAATGAAAAACTGTTTTTT. Its translation: CASMKPGGNEKLFF.

The chain recombines TRBV30 with TRBJ1-6, with D possibly TRBD1 on 5 matching bases. The CDR3 loop spans 13 amino acids. Germline loops: CDR1 GTSNPN, CDR2 SVGIG (reference sequence). DNA for the CDR3: TGTGCATACGACAGCTCCTATAATTCACCCCTCCACTTT. This codes for CAYDSSYNSPLHF.

The gene calls are TRBV18 and TRBJ2-3; perhaps TRBD1 as D (5 bases). The germline V gene has CDR1 KGHSH and CDR2 LQKENI. The CDR3 is made up of 15 amino acids. V was clipped by 1 base and J by 1 base, with 9 bases between them. The CDR3 spells CASSPQGLGTDTQYF. Here the CDR3 DNA reads TGTGCCAGCTCACCACAGGGGTTGGGCACAGATACGCAGTATTTT.

The V call is TRBV19, the J call TRBJ1-5; no clear D gene. Germline V gene data show CDR1 as LNHDA and CDR2 as SQIVND (reference sequence). V was clipped by 6 bases and J by 4 bases, with 13 bases between them. This CDR3 comprises 14 residues. CDR3 sequence (DNA): TGTGCCAGTAGCGCTTTCGGTTGGAATCAGCCCCAGCATTTT. This sequence encodes CASSAFGWNQPQHF.

This clone was seen a single time. V and J are TRBV11-2 and TRBJ1-1, with a possible D match to TRBD1 (5 bases). Germline assignment: CDR1 SGHAT and CDR2 FQNNGV. Between the trimmed V and J ends, which lost 10 bases and 9 bases, there was a span of 24 bases. This CDR3 comprises 14 residues. The CDR3: CATASRGGFIKAFF. CDR3 bases: TGTGCCACCGCCTCAAGGGGTGGATTCATTAAAGCTTTCTTT.

J is TRBJ1-2 and V is TRBV5-1; 7 bases fit TRBD1. Germline lookup yields CDR1 SGHRS and CDR2 YFSETQ. CDR3 length equals 14 residues. J was trimmed by 4 bases and V by 5 bases; bases with no gene match: 8. The CDR3 region is CASSGPDRTYGYTF. In DNA, the CDR3 is TGCGCCAGCAGTGGGCCGGACAGGACCTATGGCTACACCTTC.

In this sample, this clone turned up once. V usage is TRBV15 and J usage is TRBJ2-5; D remains unclear. The CDR3 runs 13 residues. V gave up 0 bases and J gave up 4 bases, with 6 bases separating them. The germline V gene encodes CDR1 LNHNV and CDR2 YYDKDF (reference sequence). CDR3 in amino acids: CATSRDIGETQYF. CDR3 coding DNA: TGTGCCACCAGCAGAGATATCGGAGAGACCCAGTACTTC.

The V gene is TRBV6-7, the J gene TRBJ1-4, with D uncertain. TRBV6-7 is an ORF, with its function uncertain. V was shortened by 4 bases and J by 6 bases, with 9 bases between the two germline ends. The CDR3 runs to 13 residues. The CDR3 DNA reads as TGTGCCAGCAGTTGGGGAGTGGATGAAAAACTGTTTTTT. Translated: CASSWGVDEKLFF.

This chain joins TRBV6-5 and TRBJ2-2; TRBD1 is a possible D gene (5 bases). V was cut by 2 bases and J by 0 bases, with 7 bases left in between. Germline CDR1 reads MNHEY; CDR2 reads SVGAGI. The CDR3 covers 15 residues. The CDR3 DNA reads as TGTGCCAGCAGTTACGACAGCACGAACACCGGGGAGCTGTTTTTT. Translating it yields CASSYDSTNTGELFF.

The chain carries TRBV18 and TRBJ2-5; TRBD1 matches 7 bases. The CDR3 has 16 amino acids. Germline V gives CDR1 KGHSH, CDR2 LQKENI. The junction had 12 bases not matched to a gene; V was cut back by 3 bases and J by 5 bases. In DNA, the CDR3 is TGTGCCAGCTCACCGGGCCGGGACAGTGTGGAGGAGACCCAGTACTTC. The encoded protein is CASSPGRDSVEETQYF.

The V and J genes are TRBV7-2 and TRBJ1-4, with D unresolved. Between the trimmed V and J ends, which lost 5 bases and 4 bases, there was a span of 14 bases. This CDR3 has 15 residues. Germline V gene lookup returns CDR1 SGHTA and CDR2 FQGNSA. CDR3 region: CASSPRTALNEKLFF. The CDR3 DNA is TGTGCCAGCAGCCCCCGGACGGCCCTTAATGAAAAACTGTTTTTT.

The V gene is TRBV29-1, the J gene TRBJ1-2; a weak D match, TRBD1 (5 bases). Germline V CDR1 and CDR2: SQVTM, ANQGSEA. The CDR3 sequence is 15 residues long. The V end lost 8 bases, the J end lost 6 bases, and 25 bases lay between the germline ends. DNA for the CDR3: TGCAGCACAGGTTTCTCCGGAGGCTTCTACGATGGCTACACCTTC. Its translation is CSTGFSGGFYDGYTF.

The J gene is TRBJ2-7, the V gene TRBV6-5, with a possible D match to TRBD1 (6 bases). The V and J ends lost 9 bases and 5 bases respectively, with 14 bases between them. The CDR3 is 12 residues long. Germline CDR1 is MNHEY and CDR2 is SVGAGI. The CDR3, as DNA: TGTGCCAGTGACAGGTCCCTCGACGAGCAGTACTTC. It translates to CASDRSLDEQYF.

The chain combines TRBV5-1 with TRBJ2-1; weak D call: TRBD2 (7 bases). CDR3 size: 14 residues. From germline, CDR1 is SGHRS and CDR2 YFSETQ. The V end lost 2 bases, the J end lost 5 bases, and 11 bases lay between the germline ends. In DNA form, the CDR3 reads TGCGCCAGCAGCTTACAGCGGGACAACAATGAGCAGTTCTTC. Residues: CASSLQRDNNEQFF.

The chain combines TRBV11-2 with TRBJ2-5, with D tentatively TRBD1 (5 bases). Trimming cost V 6 bases and J 7 bases, with 15 bases left between them. The germline V gene has CDR1 SGHAT and CDR2 FQNNGV. There are 13 residues in the CDR3. The CDR3 nucleotides read TGTGCCAGCAGTCTAAGCGTTCAGGGGACCCAGTACTTC. It encodes CASSLSVQGTQYF. Filled out from reference TRBV11-2 and TRBJ2-5, the complete variable domain reads EAGVAQSPRYKIIEKRQSVAFWCNPISGHATLYWYQQILGQGPKLLIQFQNNGVVDDSQLPKDRFSAERLKGVDSTLKIQPAKLEDSAVYLCASSLSVQGTQYFGPGTRLLVL.

V usage is TRBV27 and J usage is TRBJ2-3; 14 nucleotides line up with TRBD2. Germline lookup yields CDR1 MNHEY and CDR2 SMNVEV (reference sequence). With V trimmed by 4 bases and J by 5 bases, 11 bases remained unmatched. The CDR3 is 18 residues long. CDR3 in DNA: TGTGCCAGCAGTTCTGGGACTAGCGGGAGTCAGTTCAGAGATACGCAGTATTTT. It yields the protein CASSSGTSGSQFRDTQYF.

The rearrangement links TRBV7-9 to TRBJ1-1; D is ambiguous. Deletions cut 5 bases from V and 0 bases from J, with 16 bases between. CDR3 length: 16 amino acids. Germline CDR1 and CDR2: SEHNR and FQNEAQ (reference sequence). The chain's CDR3 is CASSPSGRIMNTEAFF. The CDR3, as DNA: TGTGCCAGCAGCCCAAGCGGTCGGATCATGAACACTGAAGCTTTCTTT.

The V gene is TRBV19, the J gene TRBJ1-4, with D possibly matching TRBD1 (5 bases). The V gene's germline CDR1 is LNHDA and CDR2 SQIVND (reference sequence). Trimming stripped 4 bases from V and 6 bases from J, with 18 bases between. The CDR3 length is 16 residues. The CDR3 nucleotides read TGTGCCAGTAGTACCGGGTGGGGACCCTCTCATGAAAAACTGTTTTTT. It codes for CASSTGWGPSHEKLFF.

This rearrangement joins TRBV7-6 to TRBJ2-2, with 10 positions matching TRBD2. J gave up 4 bases and V 4 bases, and 6 bases lay outside the gene matches. Germline CDR1 reads SGHVS; CDR2 reads FNYEAQ. CDR3 length: 16 amino acids. The CDR3 nucleotides are TGTGCCAGCAGCTCCCATAGCGGGAGGACCACCGGGGAGCTGTTTTTT. Protein sequence: CASSSHSGRTTGELFF. The full variable domain, in which reference TRBV7-6 and TRBJ2-2 provide the parts outside the CDR3, is GAGVSQSPRYKVTKRGQDVALRCDPISGHVSLYWYRQALGQGPEFLTYFNYEAQQDKSGLPNDRFSAERPEGSISTLTIQRTEQRDSAMYRCASSSHSGRTTGELFFGEGSRLTVL.

In DNA, the CDR3 is TGCGCCAGCACCGAAATGGGAGGGGAGAATAGGAACAATGAGCAGTTCTTC. Its translation: CASTEMGGENRNNEQFF. V is TRBV10-2 and J is TRBJ2-1; 7 nucleotides align to TRBD2. This CDR3 has 17 residues. Trimming cost V 7 bases and J 5 bases; bases outside gene matches: 17. The germline CDR1 and CDR2 sequences are WSHSY and SAAADI.

This chain joins TRBV30 and TRBJ1-1, with 7 positions matching TRBD1. With V trimmed by 5 bases and J by 1 base, 4 bases remained unmatched. The CDR3 sequence is 13 residues long. The germline gives CDR1 GTSNPN, CDR2 SVGIG (reference sequence). The chain's CDR3 is CAWAAGGNTEAFF. CDR3 nucleotides: TGTGCCTGGGCCGCAGGGGGGAACACTGAAGCTTTCTTT.

Notes on this clone: The same CDR3 can be traced to other DNA sequences in this sample. V and J are TRBV29-1 and TRBJ1-1, with TRBD1 identical over 12 bases. This CDR3 has 13 residues. Per the germline V gene, CDR1 is SQVTM and CDR2 is ANQGSEA. V dropped 7 bases and J dropped 2; count of bases not matched to a gene: 2. CDR3 DNA sequence: TGCAGCGCCGGGACAGGGGGCAACACTGAAGCTTTCTTT. Translating it yields CSAGTGGNTEAFF.

The CDR3 DNA reads as TGCGCCAGCAGCTTGGAAGTAATCGGGGAGCTGTTTTTT. Residues: CASSLEVIGELFF. The gene calls are TRBV5-1 and TRBJ2-2; D is unclear. Per germline, CDR1 SGHRS and CDR2 YFSETQ. The V gene lost 0 bases and the J gene lost 7 bases, with 7 bases spanning the gap. The CDR3 consists of 13 residues. The full variable domain, rest sourced from reference TRBV5-1 and TRBJ2-2, is KAGVTQTPRYLIKTRGQQVTLSCSPISGHRSVSWYQQTPGQGLQFLFEYFSETQRNKGNFPGRFSGRQFSNSRSEMNVSTLELGDSALYLCASSLEVIGELFFGEGSRLTVL.

The J gene is TRBJ2-5, the V gene TRBV11-3; either TRBD1 or TRBD2 may fit D (6 bases each). V lost 4 bases and J 2 bases, leaving 14 bases between the germline ends. This CDR3 spans 15 amino acids. Germline CDR1 and CDR2: SGHNT and YENEEA. The CDR3 DNA is TGTGCCAGCAGCTCCACAGGGACTCTACAAGAGACCCAGTACTTC. Translated, it gives CASSSTGTLQETQYF.

J is TRBJ2-2 and V is TRBV7-9, with 10 bases that match TRBD2. Germline trimming cut 5 bases from V and 7 bases from J; bases unmatched to any gene: 10. Per germline, CDR1 SEHNR and CDR2 FQNEAQ (reference sequence). The length of the CDR3 is 16 residues. CDR3 sequence: CASSRPAGGPSGELFF. The CDR3 DNA is TGTGCCAGCAGCCGTCCAGCGGGAGGGCCGAGCGGGGAGCTGTTTTTT.

Concerning this clone: The sample has other DNA sequences that encode this CDR3 too. The rearrangement links TRBV7-2 to TRBJ2-3, with 7 positions matching TRBD2. The V segment lost 0 bases and the J segment 1 base; nucleotides outside the gene matches: 4. Germline lookup yields CDR1 SGHTA and CDR2 FQGNSA. CDR3 length: 16 residues. CDR3 nucleotide sequence: TGTGCCAGCAGCTTAGCGACGGGAGGAGGCACAGATACGCAGTATTTT. Protein: CASSLATGGGTDTQYF.

The chain couples TRBV6-5 to TRBJ1-1; perhaps TRBD1 as D (5 bases). CDR3 length equals 16 residues. V was clipped by 2 bases and J by 1 base, with 14 bases between them. Germline assignment: CDR1 MNHEY and CDR2 SVGAGI. This CDR3 reads CASSYGGGRTNTEAFF. The DNA of the CDR3 is TGTGCCAGCAGTTACGGGGGGGGACGGACGAACACTGAAGCTTTCTTT.